These 8 T cell receptor beta chains originate from one sample sequenced in a study of shared T cell receptors in the human thymus. Profiling relied on immunoSEQ multiplex PCR, and the TCRdb table lists in-frame clones only, not all of them. Of 640,000 or so clones in the sample, around 87% were seen once. These data were likewise used in another study, on human thymus T cells.

The sequenced sample was thymocytes. The receptors come from a boy in the first two years of life with a congenital heart defect.

This sequence joins TRBV29-1 and TRBJ2-7; 8 bases map to TRBD2. J gave up 5 bases and V 7 bases, and 10 bases lay outside the gene matches. Germline V gives CDR1 SQVTM, CDR2 ANQGSEA. This CDR3 has 13 residues. The CDR3 protein is CSAGSGSDHEQYF. CDR3 coding DNA: TGCAGCGCTGGGAGCGGGAGCGACCACGAGCAGTACTTC.

The V call is TRBV6-1, the J call TRBJ2-1, with 15 bases aligning to TRBD2. The germline gives CDR1 MNHNS, CDR2 SASEGT. CDR3 length equals 17 residues. Trimming removed 4 bases from V and 2 bases from J; junction bases left unmatched: 3. CDR3: CASSGGLAGGPYNEQFF. The CDR3 coding sequence is TGTGCCAGCAGTGGGGGACTAGCGGGGGGTCCCTACAATGAGCAGTTCTTC.

This chain connects TRBV11-3 to TRBJ2-3, with 8 bases lining up with TRBD2. This CDR3 is 18 amino acids long. Germline V gene lookup returns CDR1 SGHNT and CDR2 YENEEA. After removal of 5 bases from V and 2 bases from J, the junction contained 15 bases not matched to a gene. The CDR3 is CASSPTPERESYTDTQYF. CDR3 nucleotides: TGTGCCAGCAGCCCTACCCCGGAGCGGGAGAGCTACACAGATACGCAGTATTTT.

This clone was recorded only once. The chain uses TRBV11-1 and TRBJ1-3; 7 bases are a match to TRBD1. J gave up 0 bases and V 3 bases, and 8 bases lay outside the gene matches. The germline V gene encodes CDR1 SGHAT and CDR2 FQDESV (reference sequence). CDR3 length: 17 residues. The CDR3: CASSLIYRGDSGNTIYF. The DNA for the CDR3 is TGTGCCAGCAGCTTGATTTACAGGGGCGACTCTGGAAACACCATATATTTT.

The gene calls are TRBV5-8 and TRBJ2-2; 10 nucleotides match TRBD1. Germline CDR1 reads SGHTS; CDR2 reads YDEGEE. With V trimmed by 7 bases and J by 1 base, 4 bases remained unmatched. This CDR3 has 15 residues. CDR3 DNA: TGTGCCAGCGGGGGACAGGGGAAGAACACCGGGGAGCTGTTTTTT. Residues: CASGGQGKNTGELFF.

The chain is built from TRBV7-8 and TRBJ2-1, with 8 bases aligning to TRBD2. CDR1 and CDR2 from the germline V gene are SGHVS and FQNEAQ. The CDR3 is 19 residues long. The ends lost 4 bases at V and 4 bases at J; junction bases unmatched: 18. CDR3 DNA sequence: TGTGCCAGCAGCTCCCAACTTAGCGGGAACTCCGTATATTACAATGAGCAGTTCTTC. Translating gives CASSSQLSGNSVYYNEQFF. The full variable domain, its missing parts supplied by reference TRBV7-8 and TRBJ2-1, is GAGVSQSPRYKVAKRGQDVALRCDPISGHVSLFWYQQALGQGPEFLTYFQNEAQLDKSGLPSDRFFAERPEGSVSTLKIQRTQQEDSAVYLCASSSQLSGNSVYYNEQFFGPGTRLTVL.

This chain joins TRBV27 and TRBJ2-1, with 7 bases matching TRBD1. Trimming at V came to 6 bases and at J to 10 bases, leaving 9 bases not matched to a gene. The germline V gene encodes CDR1 MNHEY and CDR2 SMNVEV (reference sequence). The CDR3 spans 13 residues. The CDR3 bases are TGTGCCAGCAGCGTAGGGGGCCCCGAAGAGCAGTTCTTC. This codes for CASSVGGPEEQFF.

The chain uses TRBV6-1 and TRBJ2-1; 8 bases map to TRBD1. The CDR3 totals 14 residues. V shed 5 bases, J shed 3 bases, and the junction held 3 bases outside the gene matches. Germline CDR1 is MNHNS and CDR2 is SASEGT. This CDR3 reads CASSTGGDYNEQFF. The CDR3 DNA reads TGTGCCAGCAGTACAGGGGGAGACTACAATGAGCAGTTCTTC.